A selection of T cell receptor beta chains follows, all from one sample in a study of T cell responses to AZD1222 COVID-19 vaccine. The data were produced by immunoSEQ multiplex PCR, yet TCRdb's version contains in-frame clones alone and is incomplete. The sample lists around 120,000 clones, around 88% occurring once. The specimen was peripheral blood, collected 28 days after the second AZD1222 dose. The receptors were sampled from an adult who received the AZD1222 COVID-19 vaccine. Both conserved end residues are part of each CDR3. A D gene is named only where the DNA matches it firmly. Size is omitted from some rows. Given values are once, few, many or a class for expanded clones.

clone_size	v_call	j_call	d_call	cdr3_nt	cdr3_aa
medium-sized	TRBV6-2/TRBV6-3	TRBJ2-7	NA	TGTGCCAGCAGTCCAATCCCCTACGAGCAGTACTTC	CASSPIPYEQYF
NA	TRBV29-1	TRBJ2-7	TRBD1	TGCAGCGTGACCCCGGGACAGGCCCCCTACGAGCAGTACTTC	CSVTPGQAPYEQYF
NA	TRBV27	TRBJ2-5	TRBD2	TGTGCCAGCTCCGCCAGCGGGAGCCGGGAGACCCAGTACTTC	CASSASGSRETQYF
NA	TRBV3-1/TRBV3-2	TRBJ1-4	NA	TGTGCCAGCAGCCAAGATGCGGCGGCTGGATACGAAAAACTGTTTTTT	CASSQDAAAGYEKLFF
NA	TRBV2	TRBJ1-5	NA	TGTGCCAGCAGTGAGGATTTTGGAGCCCAGCATTTT	CASSEDFGAQHF
few	TRBV29-1	TRBJ2-7	TRBD2	TGCAGCGTTGAAGAATTTCAGGCTAGCGGGATCACCTACGAGCAGTACTTC	CSVEEFQASGITYEQYF
once	TRBV6-2/TRBV6-3	TRBJ2-7	NA	TGTGCCAGCAGTTATTGGGCTAGCTCCTACGAGCAGTACTTC	CASSYWASSYEQYF
NA	TRBV7-9	TRBJ2-3	TRBD2	TGTGCCATCCGGACTAGCGGGATCACAGATACGCAGTATTTT	CAIRTSGITDTQYF
NA	TRBV27	TRBJ2-7	TRBD1	TGTGCCAGCAGCTCCTCGTGGGGGACAGTGGCCTACGAGCAGTACTTC	CASSSSWGTVAYEQYF
NA	TRBV9	TRBJ2-3	NA	TGTGCCAGCAGCGTAGGCGGGACGTATGCAGATACGCAGTATTTT	CASSVGGTYADTQYF
NA	TRBV19	TRBJ2-2	TRBD1	TGTGCCAGTAGTAGGGACAGGTTCACCGGGGAGCTGTTTTTT	CASSRDRFTGELFF
NA	TRBV5-4	TRBJ2-5	TRBD1	TGTGCCAGCAGCTCCCTAGGACAGGGTAAAGAGACCCAGTACTTC	CASSSLGQGKETQYF
NA	TRBV4-1	TRBJ1-4	TRBD1	TGCGCCAGCAGCCAAGATTTCAGGGGGACTAATGAAAAACTGTTTTTT	CASSQDFRGTNEKLFF
NA	TRBV7-9	TRBJ2-3	TRBD2	TGTGCCAGCAGCCCCCCGACTAGCGGGATGGATACGCAGTATTTT	CASSPPTSGMDTQYF
NA	TRBV5-1	TRBJ1-1	NA	TGCGCCAGCAGCTTGGACACCTTCAACACTGAAGCTTTCTTT	CASSLDTFNTEAFF
NA	TRBV28	TRBJ2-7	NA	TGTGCCAGCAGCTATCCGGGAGCCCAGGGAATAGACGAGCAGTACTTC	CASSYPGAQGIDEQYF
NA	TRBV28	TRBJ2-2	TRBD2	TGTGCCAGCAGCCCGGGACTAGAGGGCAAAGACGGGGAGCTGTTTTTT	CASSPGLEGKDGELFF
NA	TRBV5-4	TRBJ2-7	TRBD1	TGTGCCAGCAGCTTGCCGGACAGGGGACGGGAGCAGTACTTC	CASSLPDRGREQYF
NA	TRBV4-3	TRBJ2-1	NA	TGCGCCAGCAGCCAAGGTGGGACGCCTTACAATGAGCAGTTCTTC	CASSQGGTPYNEQFF
NA	TRBV12-3/TRBV12-4	TRBJ1-4	NA	TGTGCCAGCAGTTTACGGGAAAAACTGTTTTTT	CASSLREKLFF
few	TRBV11-1	TRBJ2-7	TRBD2	TGTGCCAGCAGCTTGGCCGGGACTACAAGTTACGAGCAGTACTTC	CASSLAGTTSYEQYF
NA	TRBV7-9	TRBJ1-2	NA	TGTGCCAGCAGCATAGGGTATGGCTACACCTTC	CASSIGYGYTF
NA	TRBV5-5	TRBJ2-6	NA	TGTGCCAGCAGCTTGTATGACTCTGGGGCCAACGTCCTGACTTTC	CASSLYDSGANVLTF
NA	TRBV5-1	TRBJ2-2	NA	TGCGCCAGCAGCTTAACACCCACGGGAACCGGGGAGCTGTTTTTT	CASSLTPTGTGELFF
NA	TRBV28	TRBJ1-2	NA	TGTGCCAGCAGCCCCCCCGGCGACTATGGCTACACCTTC	CASSPPGDYGYTF
NA	TRBV4-3	TRBJ1-1	NA	TGCGCCAGCAGCCAATCTCAGTTCGGGGGGGAGGGCACTGAAGCTTTCTTT	CASSQSQFGGEGTEAFF
NA	TRBV20-1	TRBJ1-2	NA	TGCAGTGTCTCCCAGGACTATGGCTACACCTTC	CSVSQDYGYTF
NA	TRBV29-1	TRBJ2-7	NA	TGCAGCGTTTTTAGGACAGAGACCTACGAGCAGTACTTC	CSVFRTETYEQYF
NA	TRBV27	TRBJ1-6	NA	TGTGCCAGCAAAACAGGCTCCTATAATTCACCCCTCCACTTT	CASKTGSYNSPLHF
NA	TRBV5-1	TRBJ1-1	TRBD1	TGCGCCAGCAGCGGGGGACAGGCGAACACTGAAGCTTTCTTT	CASSGGQANTEAFF
NA	TRBV13	TRBJ2-1	NA	TGTGCCAGCAGCCAACTCAGCAGGGCCAATGAGCAGTTCTTC	CASSQLSRANEQFF
NA	TRBV27	TRBJ2-1	NA	TGTGCCAGCAGTCTACGGAGCTCCTACAATGAGCAGTTCTTC	CASSLRSSYNEQFF
once	TRBV27	TRBJ2-1	TRBD1	TGTGCCATAGGACAGGGGGTTGTCTCCTACAATGAGCAGTTCTTC	CAIGQGVVSYNEQFF
NA	TRBV4-1	TRBJ2-7	TRBD2	TGCGCCAGCAGCCAAGAGGCGCGGGGGATGCCCTACGAGCAGTACTTC	CASSQEARGMPYEQYF
NA	TRBV4-1	TRBJ1-2	NA	TGCGCCAGCAGCCAAGACTATAGGAGGGCGAACTATGGCTACACCTTC	CASSQDYRRANYGYTF
NA	TRBV21-1	TRBJ1-4	NA	TGTGCCAGCAACCCTCCCCAGGGGGAAAAACTGTTTTTT	CASNPPQGEKLFF
NA	TRBV9	TRBJ2-7	NA	TGTGCCAGCAGCGTGACGACTGCCTCCTACGAGCAGTACTTC	CASSVTTASYEQYF
NA	TRBV9	TRBJ2-7	TRBD2	TGTGCCAGCAGCGTAGCAGGACTAGCGGGATACGAGCAGTACTTC	CASSVAGLAGYEQYF
NA	TRBV6-5	TRBJ1-5	NA	TGTGCCAGCTTGAACAATCAGCCCCAGCATTTT	CASLNNQPQHF
NA	TRBV7-9	TRBJ2-1	TRBD2	TGTGCCAGCAGCTCAGGGACTAGCGGGAGATGGAATGAGCAGTTCTTC	CASSSGTSGRWNEQFF
NA	TRBV21-1	TRBJ2-7	NA	TGTGCCAGCAGTCCGCGGGGGACAGCCTTCTACGAGCAGTACTTC	CASSPRGTAFYEQYF
NA	TRBV11-2	TRBJ2-3	TRBD1	TGTGCCAGCAGACATCCCGGGACAGGGGTCACAGATACGCAGTATTTT	CASRHPGTGVTDTQYF
NA	TRBV4-3	TRBJ2-7	TRBD2	TGCGCCAGCAGCTGGCGACTAGCGGCCTACGAGCAGTACTTC	CASSWRLAAYEQYF
NA	TRBV6-5	TRBJ2-7	NA	TGTGCAACAAAACAAGGGGGAGGGTCCTACGAGCAGTACTTC	CATKQGGGSYEQYF
NA	TRBV9	TRBJ1-2	NA	TGTGCCAGCAGCGCCTTAGGAAGGTTAGGAGTGGATGGCTACACCTTC	CASSALGRLGVDGYTF
NA	TRBV2	TRBJ2-7	TRBD1	TGTGCCAGCAGTCCGGACAGGGGGTGGTACGAGCAGTACTTC	CASSPDRGWYEQYF
NA	TRBV19	TRBJ2-1	TRBD2	TGTGCCAGTAGTATTTCGCTAGCGGGAAGATCCTACAATGAGCAGTTCTTC	CASSISLAGRSYNEQFF
NA	TRBV29-1	TRBJ2-2	TRBD1	TGCAGCGTTGAAGATCGGGGACAGGGGGCGATCACCGGGGAGCTGTTTTTT	CSVEDRGQGAITGELFF
NA	TRBV7-9	TRBJ2-7	NA	TGTGCCAGCAGCTTAGGGCGTAGAAGTGTCGCCCAAGGGCCCTACGAGCAGTACTTC	CASSLGRRSVAQGPYEQYF
once	TRBV19	TRBJ1-5	TRBD1	TGTGCCAGTAGTATTTTTCTAGGGGGCCAGCCCCAGCATTTT	CASSIFLGGQPQHF